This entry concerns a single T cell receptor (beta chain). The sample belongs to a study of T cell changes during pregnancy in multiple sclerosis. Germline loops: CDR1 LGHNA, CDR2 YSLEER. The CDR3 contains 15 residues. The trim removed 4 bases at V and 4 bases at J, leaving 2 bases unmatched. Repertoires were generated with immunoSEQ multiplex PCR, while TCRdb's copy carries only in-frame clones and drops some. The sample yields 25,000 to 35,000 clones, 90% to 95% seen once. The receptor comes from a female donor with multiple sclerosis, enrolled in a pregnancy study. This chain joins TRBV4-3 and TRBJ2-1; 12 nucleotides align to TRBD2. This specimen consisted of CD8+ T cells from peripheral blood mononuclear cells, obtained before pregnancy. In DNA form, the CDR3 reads TGCGCCAGCAGCCCCGGACTAGCGGGATACAATGAGCAGTTCTTC. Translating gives CASSPGLAGYNEQFF.